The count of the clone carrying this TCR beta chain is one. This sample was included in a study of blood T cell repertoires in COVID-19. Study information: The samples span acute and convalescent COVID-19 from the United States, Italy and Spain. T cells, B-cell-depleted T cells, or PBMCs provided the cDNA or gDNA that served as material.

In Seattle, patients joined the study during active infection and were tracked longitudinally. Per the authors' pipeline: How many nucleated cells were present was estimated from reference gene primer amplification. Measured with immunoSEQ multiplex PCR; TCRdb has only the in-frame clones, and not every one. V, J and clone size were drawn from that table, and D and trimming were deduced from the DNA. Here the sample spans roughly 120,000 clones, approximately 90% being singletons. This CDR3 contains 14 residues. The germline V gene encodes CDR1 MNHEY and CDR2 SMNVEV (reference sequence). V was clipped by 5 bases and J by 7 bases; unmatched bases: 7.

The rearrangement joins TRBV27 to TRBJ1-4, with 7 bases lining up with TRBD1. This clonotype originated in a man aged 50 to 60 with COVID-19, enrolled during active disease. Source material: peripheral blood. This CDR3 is CASSRSRGVEKLFF. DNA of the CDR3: TGTGCCAGCAGTCGGTCCAGGGGGGTTGAAAAACTGTTTTTT.